The clone carrying this T cell receptor beta chain was counted a single time. Its cognate antigen is unknown. V was clipped by 1 base and J by 8 bases, with 10 bases between them. The length of the CDR3 is 13 residues. Germline-derived CDR1 and CDR2 are SGHKS and YYEKEE (reference sequence). Using a J-beta primer mix together with a sample-barcoded 5' primer, a second PCR was run for roughly 6 to 12 cycles. The template-switch adaptor was a 5' adaptor with 12 random nucleotides. It tagged each cDNA molecule. TCRdb re-analysed the 5' RACE reads in MiXCR, keeping a single row per CDR3 protein. In the table there are approximately 770,000 distinct CDR3 sequences, 58% of which are singletons. This record comes from a study of blood T cells in healthy people across ages. Regarding the study as a whole: Significant beta diversity loss was already apparent by age approximately 38, declining roughly linearly. Relative to aged donors, long-lived donors carried more naive CD4+ cells and displayed higher diversity. Percentage of naive T cells showed a strong correlation with TCR beta diversity.

Sequencing was carried out using blood. The receptor comes from a man aged 30 to 45 in good health. V gene TRBV5-5 combines with J gene TRBJ1-5; maybe TRBD1 (5 bases). In DNA, the CDR3 is TGTGCCAGCAGCTTGCGGGGCGGGGAGCCCCAGCATTTT. It encodes CASSLRGGEPQHF.